This is a list of T cell receptor beta chains from one sample in a study of cytomegalovirus exposure and HLA in healthy donors. TCRdb keeps only in-frame clones here, not all; method: immunoSEQ multiplex PCR. The profile shows about 120,000 clones, 50% to 65% of them singletons. Material for sequencing was PBMCs. These receptors originate from a middle-aged man in good health and CMV-seropositive. The CDR3 runs from the conserved cysteine through the conserved F or W. The D gene is left open where the match is weak.

v_gene: TRBV27
d_gene: TRBD2
CDR3aa: CATLTSGGRWYF

v_gene: TRBV9
d_gene: -
CDR3aa: CASSVLGRDEQYF

v_gene: TRBV18
d_gene: TRBD2
CDR3aa: CASSPGPSLAGASTDTQYF

v_gene: TRBV19
d_gene: -
CDR3aa: CASTPVQAEGSGELFF

v_gene: TRBV4-3
d_gene: -
CDR3aa: CASSQSSGFGQPQHF

v_gene: TRBV5-1
d_gene: TRBD2
CDR3aa: CASSFTSGGAPEQFF

v_gene: TRBV4-1
d_gene: -
CDR3aa: CASSQDGSLGQNNYGYTF

v_gene: TRBV5-1
d_gene: -
CDR3aa: CASSFSLDGGYTF

v_gene: TRBV14
d_gene: -
CDR3aa: CASSHPFGQGQVGSDYGYTF

v_gene: TRBV27
d_gene: TRBD1
CDR3aa: CASSWTTPGQGYEQYF

v_gene: TRBV27
d_gene: -
CDR3aa: CASSLLQGEGGGPTDTQYF

v_gene: TRBV9
d_gene: TRBD1
CDR3aa: CASSARPTGGYSGANVLTF

v_gene: TRBV7-9
d_gene: -
CDR3aa: CASSLAGQGIFGNTIYF

v_gene: TRBV14
d_gene: TRBD1
CDR3aa: CASSHGRGSSYEQYF

v_gene: TRBV7-9
d_gene: -
CDR3aa: CASSLQGTDTQYF

v_gene: TRBV5-8
d_gene: -
CDR3aa: CASSLGLYYEQYF

v_gene: TRBV30
d_gene: -
CDR3aa: CAWTRALSTDTQYF

v_gene: TRBV5-8
d_gene: TRBD1
CDR3aa: CASSPTGGALNEQFF

v_gene: TRBV19
d_gene: -
CDR3aa: CASSTGSYTGELFF

v_gene: TRBV28
d_gene: TRBD1
CDR3aa: CASSLMGQGTDTQYF

v_gene: TRBV19
d_gene: -
CDR3aa: CASSPEFNSPLHF

v_gene: TRBV18
d_gene: -
CDR3aa: CASSPNTAGQEKLFF

v_gene: TRBV2
d_gene: -
CDR3aa: CASSSTPNSYNEQFF

v_gene: TRBV14
d_gene: -
CDR3aa: CASTSQGNTEAFF

v_gene: TRBV5-6
d_gene: -
CDR3aa: CASSLGRINEKLFF

v_gene: TRBV21-1
d_gene: -
CDR3aa: CASSKSATSDYQETQYF

v_gene: TRBV6-5
d_gene: TRBD1
CDR3aa: CASRTGEQESTEAFF

v_gene: TRBV18
d_gene: TRBD2
CDR3aa: CASSPPGTSSINEQFF

v_gene: TRBV4-3
d_gene: -
CDR3aa: CASSPAGIGELFF

v_gene: TRBV5-1
d_gene: -
CDR3aa: CASSSAGGQETQYF

v_gene: TRBV5-6
d_gene: TRBD1
CDR3aa: CASSWGGTGGSPLHF

v_gene: TRBV6-5
d_gene: TRBD1
CDR3aa: CASSYTGGEEKLFF

v_gene: TRBV19
d_gene: TRBD1
CDR3aa: CASSIWGTGWVNEQFF

v_gene: TRBV20-1
d_gene: -
CDR3aa: CSADRNTEAFF

v_gene: TRBV7-9
d_gene: -
CDR3aa: CASRRDMQDSEAFF

v_gene: TRBV9
d_gene: -
CDR3aa: CASSVAPSFYEQFF

v_gene: TRBV14
d_gene: TRBD1
CDR3aa: CASSQWTGPYEQYF

v_gene: TRBV7-2
d_gene: -
CDR3aa: CASRSEGAGPFEQYF

v_gene: TRBV6-5
d_gene: TRBD1
CDR3aa: CASSSSDRFEAFF

v_gene: TRBV18
d_gene: -
CDR3aa: CASSPPPQGGEQYF

v_gene: TRBV7-3
d_gene: -
CDR3aa: CASSHGLISDTQYF

v_gene: TRBV4-2
d_gene: TRBD2
CDR3aa: CASSPFLGTSITSSYNEQFF

v_gene: TRBV7-8
d_gene: TRBD1
CDR3aa: CASSPNRGATNYGYTF

v_gene: TRBV5-1
d_gene: -
CDR3aa: CASSLTGGSEEKLFF

v_gene: TRBV30
d_gene: TRBD2
CDR3aa: CAWSVLAGGGGDTQYF

v_gene: TRBV13
d_gene: TRBD2
CDR3aa: CASSDRTSRTGELFF

v_gene: TRBV18
d_gene: -
CDR3aa: CASSPTSNSNQPQHF